This TCR beta chain was found in a study of beta chain features in type 1 diabetes. Study findings and constraints: Among patients with Type 1 diabetes, TCRB CDR3s were moderately but significantly shorter in every one of the four CD4+ subsets. Shorter templates might be favored by PCR, equally in patients and controls.

Trimming removed 2 bases from V and 2 bases from J, with 8 bases in between. Per germline, CDR1 SGHRS and CDR2 YFSETQ. The CDR3 totals 13 residues. This clone was observed a handful of times. Its antigen is as yet unknown. Expressed TCRB transcripts were sequenced, since all the RNA that had been isolated was reverse transcribed. An average approximately 3.5 million reads came from naive, central memory and regulatory T cell samples. Data came from immunoSEQ multiplex PCR; TCRdb stores just in-frame clones and leaves some out. The table records about 700,000 clones, 13% of them present only once. Source material: naive CD4+ T cells from blood. V gene TRBV5-1 combines with J gene TRBJ2-7; D is undetermined. The TCR was taken from a man aged 18 to 30 with type 1 diabetes. The DNA of the CDR3 is TGCGCCAGCAGCTTCCCAGACCCCTACGAGCAGTACTTC. This translates into CASSFPDPYEQYF.